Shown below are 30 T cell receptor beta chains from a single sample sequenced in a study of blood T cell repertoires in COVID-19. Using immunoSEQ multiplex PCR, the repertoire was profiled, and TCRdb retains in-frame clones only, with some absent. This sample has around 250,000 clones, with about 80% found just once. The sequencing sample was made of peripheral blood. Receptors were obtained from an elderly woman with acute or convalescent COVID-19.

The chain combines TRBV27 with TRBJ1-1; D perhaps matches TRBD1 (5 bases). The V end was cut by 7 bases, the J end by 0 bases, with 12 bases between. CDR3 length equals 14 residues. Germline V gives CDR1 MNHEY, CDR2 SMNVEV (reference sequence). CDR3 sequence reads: CASIPRGMNTEAFF. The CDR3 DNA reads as TGTGCCAGCATCCCGCGGGGGATGAACACTGAAGCTTTCTTT.

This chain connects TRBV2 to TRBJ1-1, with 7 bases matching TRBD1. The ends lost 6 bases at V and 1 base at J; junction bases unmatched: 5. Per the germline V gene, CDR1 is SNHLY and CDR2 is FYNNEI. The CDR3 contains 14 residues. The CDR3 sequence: CASSQRDRNTEAFF. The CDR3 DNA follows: TGTGCCAGCAGCCAAAGGGACAGGAACACTGAAGCTTTCTTT.

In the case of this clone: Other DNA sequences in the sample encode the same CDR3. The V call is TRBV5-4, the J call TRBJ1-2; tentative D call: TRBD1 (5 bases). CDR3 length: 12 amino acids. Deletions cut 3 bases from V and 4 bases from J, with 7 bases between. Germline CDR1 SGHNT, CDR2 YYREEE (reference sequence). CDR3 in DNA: TGTGCCAGCAGCTCCGACAGCTATGGCTACACCTTC. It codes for CASSSDSYGYTF.

DNA of the CDR3: TGTGCCGCACCCAGGGGGGATAGCCCACACCTATACAATGAGCAGTTCTTC. Its protein is CAAPRGDSPHLYNEQFF. The chain employs TRBV19 and TRBJ2-1; maybe TRBD1 (7 bases). CDR3 length: 17 amino acids. The germline V and J ends were trimmed by 11 bases and 4 bases, with 27 bases remaining between them. Germline V gene data show CDR1 as LNHDA and CDR2 as SQIVND (reference sequence).

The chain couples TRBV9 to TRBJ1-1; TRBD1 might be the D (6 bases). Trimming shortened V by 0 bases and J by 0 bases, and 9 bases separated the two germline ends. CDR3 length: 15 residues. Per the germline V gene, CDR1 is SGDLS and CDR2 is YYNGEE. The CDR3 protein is CASSVVGTMNTEAFF. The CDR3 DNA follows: TGTGCCAGCAGCGTAGTAGGGACAATGAACACTGAAGCTTTCTTT.

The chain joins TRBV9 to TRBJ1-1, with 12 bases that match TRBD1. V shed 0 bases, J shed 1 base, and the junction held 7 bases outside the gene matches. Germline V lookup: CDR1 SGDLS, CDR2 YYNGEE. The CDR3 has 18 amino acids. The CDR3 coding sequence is TGTGCCAGCAGCGTAGGGGTGGGGACAGGGGGCGAGAACACTGAAGCTTTCTTT. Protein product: CASSVGVGTGGENTEAFF.

This chain's CDR3 is CASSRKHDNYEQYF. The CDR3 bases are TGTGCCAGCAGTCGTAAACACGATAACTACGAGCAGTACTTC. The V and J genes are TRBV5-5 and TRBJ2-7, with D unclear. The CDR3 contains 14 residues. Deletions cut 5 bases from V and 3 bases from J, with 15 bases between. Germline V gives CDR1 SGHKS, CDR2 YYEKEE (reference sequence).

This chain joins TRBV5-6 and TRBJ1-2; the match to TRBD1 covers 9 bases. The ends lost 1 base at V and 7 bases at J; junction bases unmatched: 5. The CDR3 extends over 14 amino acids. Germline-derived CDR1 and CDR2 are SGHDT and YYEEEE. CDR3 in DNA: TGTGCCAGCAGCTTGCTACAGGGGGCGGTTGGCTACACCTTC. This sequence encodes CASSLLQGAVGYTF.

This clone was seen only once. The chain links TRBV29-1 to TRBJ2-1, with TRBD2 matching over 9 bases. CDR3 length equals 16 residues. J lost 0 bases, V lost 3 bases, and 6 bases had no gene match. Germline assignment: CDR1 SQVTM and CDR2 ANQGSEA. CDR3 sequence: CSVEDLAGISYNEQFF. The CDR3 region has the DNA TGCAGCGTTGAGGACCTAGCGGGGATCTCCTACAATGAGCAGTTCTTC.

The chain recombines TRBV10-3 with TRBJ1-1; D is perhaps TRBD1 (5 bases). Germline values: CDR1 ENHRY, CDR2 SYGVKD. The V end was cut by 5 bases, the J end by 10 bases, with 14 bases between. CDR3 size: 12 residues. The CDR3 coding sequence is TGTGCCATCAGTTCCCAACAGGAGTCAGCTTTCTTT. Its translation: CAISSQQESAFF.

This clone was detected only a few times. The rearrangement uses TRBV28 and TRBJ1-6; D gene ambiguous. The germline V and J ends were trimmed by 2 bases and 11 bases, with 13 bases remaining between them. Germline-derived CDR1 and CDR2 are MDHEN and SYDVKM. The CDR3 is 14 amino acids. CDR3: CASSLPGLNTPLHF. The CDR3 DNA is TGTGCCAGCAGTTTACCAGGATTGAATACACCCCTCCACTTT. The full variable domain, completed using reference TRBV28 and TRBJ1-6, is DVKVTQSSRYLVKRTGEKVFLECVQDMDHENMFWYRQDPGLGLRLIYFSYDVKMKEKGDIPEGYSVSREKKERFSLILESASTNQTSMYLCASSLPGLNTPLHFGNGTRLTVT.

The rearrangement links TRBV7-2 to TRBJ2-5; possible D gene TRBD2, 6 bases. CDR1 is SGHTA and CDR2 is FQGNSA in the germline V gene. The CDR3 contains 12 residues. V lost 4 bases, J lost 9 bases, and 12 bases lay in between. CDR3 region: CASSWGLSPQYF. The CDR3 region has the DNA TGTGCCAGCAGCTGGGGACTCTCTCCCCAGTACTTC.

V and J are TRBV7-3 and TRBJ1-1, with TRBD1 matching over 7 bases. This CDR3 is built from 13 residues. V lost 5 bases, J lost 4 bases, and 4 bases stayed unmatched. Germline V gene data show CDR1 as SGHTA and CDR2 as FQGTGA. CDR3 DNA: TGTGCCAGCAGCCTCGACAGGGCCACTGAAGCTTTCTTT. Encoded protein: CASSLDRATEAFF.

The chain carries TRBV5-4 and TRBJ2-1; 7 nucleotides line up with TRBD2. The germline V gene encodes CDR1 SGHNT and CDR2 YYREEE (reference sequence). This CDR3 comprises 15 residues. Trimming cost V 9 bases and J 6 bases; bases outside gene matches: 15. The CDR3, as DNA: TGTGCCATGGCGTTGAGGATAGCGGGCCTCAATGAGCAGTTCTTC. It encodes CAMALRIAGLNEQFF.

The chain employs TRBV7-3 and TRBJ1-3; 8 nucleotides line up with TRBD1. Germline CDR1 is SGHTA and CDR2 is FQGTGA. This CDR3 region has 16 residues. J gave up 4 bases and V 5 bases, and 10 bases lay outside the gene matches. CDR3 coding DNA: TGTGCCAGCAGCCCCCGTGGCGGGACAGGAGGAAACACCATATATTTT. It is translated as CASSPRGGTGGNTIYF. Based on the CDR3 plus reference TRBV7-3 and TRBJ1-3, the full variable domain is GAGVSQTPSNKVTEKGKYVELRCDPISGHTALYWYRQSLGQGPEFLIYFQGTGAADDSGLPNDRFFAVRPEGSVSTLKIQRTERGDSAVYLCASSPRGGTGGNTIYFGEGSWLTVV.

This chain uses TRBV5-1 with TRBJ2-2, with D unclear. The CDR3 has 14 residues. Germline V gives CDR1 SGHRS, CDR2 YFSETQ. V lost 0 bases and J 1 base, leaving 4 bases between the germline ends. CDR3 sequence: CASSLAQNTGELFF. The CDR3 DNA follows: TGCGCCAGCAGCTTGGCACAGAACACCGGGGAGCTGTTTTTT. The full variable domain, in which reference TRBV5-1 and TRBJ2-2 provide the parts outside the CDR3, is KAGVTQTPRYLIKTRGQQVTLSCSPISGHRSVSWYQQTPGQGLQFLFEYFSETQRNKGNFPGRFSGRQFSNSRSEMNVSTLELGDSALYLCASSLAQNTGELFFGEGSRLTVL.

CDR3: CASSGGGRQQFF. CDR3 DNA sequence: TGTGCCAGCAGCGGAGGGGGCAGGCAGCAGTTCTTC. The gene calls are TRBV11-2 and TRBJ2-1, with D perhaps TRBD1 (7 bases). The germline V and J ends were trimmed by 5 bases and 11 bases, with 13 bases remaining between them. Germline V gene data show CDR1 as SGHAT and CDR2 as FQNNGV. This CDR3 is built from 12 residues.

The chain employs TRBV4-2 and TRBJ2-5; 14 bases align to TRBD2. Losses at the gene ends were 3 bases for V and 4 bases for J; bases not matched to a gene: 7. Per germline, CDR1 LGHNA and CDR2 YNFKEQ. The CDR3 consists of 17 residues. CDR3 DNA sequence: TGTGCCAGCAGCCATGGGACTAGCGGGAGAGGAGGAGAGACCCAGTACTTC. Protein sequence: CASSHGTSGRGGETQYF.

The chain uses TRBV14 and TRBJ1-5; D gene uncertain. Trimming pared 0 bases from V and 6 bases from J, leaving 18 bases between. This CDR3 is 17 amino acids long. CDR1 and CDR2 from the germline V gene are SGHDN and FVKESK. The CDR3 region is CASSQDFFSQACQPQHF. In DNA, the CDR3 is TGTGCCAGCAGCCAAGATTTTTTTTCCCAGGCCTGTCAGCCCCAGCATTTT.

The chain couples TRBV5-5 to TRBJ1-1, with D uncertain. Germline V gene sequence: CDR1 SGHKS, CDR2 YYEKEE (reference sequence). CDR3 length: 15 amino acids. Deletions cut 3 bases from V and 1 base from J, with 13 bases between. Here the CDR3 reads CASSSALVSNTEAFF. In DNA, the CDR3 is TGTGCCAGCAGCTCGGCGCTAGTCTCGAACACTGAAGCTTTCTTT.

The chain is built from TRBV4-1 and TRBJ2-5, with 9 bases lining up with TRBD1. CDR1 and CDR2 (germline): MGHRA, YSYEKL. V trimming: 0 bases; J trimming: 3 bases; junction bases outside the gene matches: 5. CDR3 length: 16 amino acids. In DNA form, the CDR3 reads TGCGCCAGCAGCCAAGATTTAGGGGACAGGGAAGAGACCCAGTACTTC. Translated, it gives CASSQDLGDREETQYF.

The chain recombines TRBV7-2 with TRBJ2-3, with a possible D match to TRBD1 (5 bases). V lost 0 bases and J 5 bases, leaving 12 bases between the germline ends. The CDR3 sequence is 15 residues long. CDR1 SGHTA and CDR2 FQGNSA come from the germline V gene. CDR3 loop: CASSLAPSGLDTQYF. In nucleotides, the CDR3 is TGTGCCAGCAGCTTAGCCCCTTCAGGGCTAGATACGCAGTATTTT.

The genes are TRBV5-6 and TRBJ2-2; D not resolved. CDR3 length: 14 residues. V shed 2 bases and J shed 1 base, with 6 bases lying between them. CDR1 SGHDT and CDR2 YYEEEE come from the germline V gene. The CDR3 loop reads CASSFRQNTGELFF. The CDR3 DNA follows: TGTGCCAGCAGCTTCCGACAGAACACCGGGGAGCTGTTTTTT.

CDR3 coding DNA: TGTGCCAGCAGCTCTGGCGGGGGGGCAGATGAGCAGTTCTTC. Amino acid sequence: CASSSGGGADEQFF. The chain couples TRBV7-2 to TRBJ2-1, with TRBD2 matching over 9 bases. The CDR3 has 14 residues. J gave up 8 bases and V 4 bases, and 6 bases lay outside the gene matches. CDR1 SGHTA and CDR2 FQGNSA come from the germline V gene.

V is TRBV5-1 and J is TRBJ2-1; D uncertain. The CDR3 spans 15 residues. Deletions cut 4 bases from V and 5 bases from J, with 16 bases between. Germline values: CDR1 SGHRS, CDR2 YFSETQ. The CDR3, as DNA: TGCGCCAGCAGCCCGGCTAGGATCTCGGACAATGAGCAGTTCTTC. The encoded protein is CASSPARISDNEQFF.

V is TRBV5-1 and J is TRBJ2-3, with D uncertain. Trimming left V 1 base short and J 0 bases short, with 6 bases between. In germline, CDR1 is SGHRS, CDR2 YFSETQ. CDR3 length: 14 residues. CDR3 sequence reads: CASSLTISTDTQYF. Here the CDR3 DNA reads TGCGCCAGCAGCTTGACTATTAGCACAGATACGCAGTATTTT.

The CDR3 spells CASSFLGQYSGANVLTF. CDR3 coding DNA: TGTGCCAGCAGTTTCCTTGGACAGTACTCTGGGGCCAACGTCCTGACTTTC. The chain combines TRBV27 with TRBJ2-6; D is possibly TRBD1 (6 bases). This CDR3 region has 17 residues. Looked up from germline, CDR1 is MNHEY and CDR2 is SMNVEV (reference sequence). The V end lost 3 bases, the J end lost 0 bases, and 12 bases lay between the germline ends.

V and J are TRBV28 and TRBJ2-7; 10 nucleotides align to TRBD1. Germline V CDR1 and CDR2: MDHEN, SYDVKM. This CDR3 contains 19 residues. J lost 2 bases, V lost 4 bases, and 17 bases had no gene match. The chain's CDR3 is CASSSSTGGGSGRTYEQYF. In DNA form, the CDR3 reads TGTGCCAGCAGTTCCTCGACAGGGGGCGGATCTGGAAGGACCTACGAGCAGTACTTC.

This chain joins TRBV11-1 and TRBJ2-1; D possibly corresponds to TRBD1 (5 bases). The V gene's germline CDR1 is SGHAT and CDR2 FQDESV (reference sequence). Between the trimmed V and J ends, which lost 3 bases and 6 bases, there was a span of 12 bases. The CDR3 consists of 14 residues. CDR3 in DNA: TGTGCCAGCAGCTTTCGTTCAGGGATCAATGAGCAGTTCTTC. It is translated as CASSFRSGINEQFF.

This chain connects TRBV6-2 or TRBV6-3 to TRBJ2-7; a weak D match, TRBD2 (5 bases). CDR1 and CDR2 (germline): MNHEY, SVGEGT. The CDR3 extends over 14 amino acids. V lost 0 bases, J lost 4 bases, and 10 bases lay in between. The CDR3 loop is CASSYSSGLYEQYF. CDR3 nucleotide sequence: TGTGCCAGCAGTTACTCGAGCGGACTGTACGAGCAGTACTTC.